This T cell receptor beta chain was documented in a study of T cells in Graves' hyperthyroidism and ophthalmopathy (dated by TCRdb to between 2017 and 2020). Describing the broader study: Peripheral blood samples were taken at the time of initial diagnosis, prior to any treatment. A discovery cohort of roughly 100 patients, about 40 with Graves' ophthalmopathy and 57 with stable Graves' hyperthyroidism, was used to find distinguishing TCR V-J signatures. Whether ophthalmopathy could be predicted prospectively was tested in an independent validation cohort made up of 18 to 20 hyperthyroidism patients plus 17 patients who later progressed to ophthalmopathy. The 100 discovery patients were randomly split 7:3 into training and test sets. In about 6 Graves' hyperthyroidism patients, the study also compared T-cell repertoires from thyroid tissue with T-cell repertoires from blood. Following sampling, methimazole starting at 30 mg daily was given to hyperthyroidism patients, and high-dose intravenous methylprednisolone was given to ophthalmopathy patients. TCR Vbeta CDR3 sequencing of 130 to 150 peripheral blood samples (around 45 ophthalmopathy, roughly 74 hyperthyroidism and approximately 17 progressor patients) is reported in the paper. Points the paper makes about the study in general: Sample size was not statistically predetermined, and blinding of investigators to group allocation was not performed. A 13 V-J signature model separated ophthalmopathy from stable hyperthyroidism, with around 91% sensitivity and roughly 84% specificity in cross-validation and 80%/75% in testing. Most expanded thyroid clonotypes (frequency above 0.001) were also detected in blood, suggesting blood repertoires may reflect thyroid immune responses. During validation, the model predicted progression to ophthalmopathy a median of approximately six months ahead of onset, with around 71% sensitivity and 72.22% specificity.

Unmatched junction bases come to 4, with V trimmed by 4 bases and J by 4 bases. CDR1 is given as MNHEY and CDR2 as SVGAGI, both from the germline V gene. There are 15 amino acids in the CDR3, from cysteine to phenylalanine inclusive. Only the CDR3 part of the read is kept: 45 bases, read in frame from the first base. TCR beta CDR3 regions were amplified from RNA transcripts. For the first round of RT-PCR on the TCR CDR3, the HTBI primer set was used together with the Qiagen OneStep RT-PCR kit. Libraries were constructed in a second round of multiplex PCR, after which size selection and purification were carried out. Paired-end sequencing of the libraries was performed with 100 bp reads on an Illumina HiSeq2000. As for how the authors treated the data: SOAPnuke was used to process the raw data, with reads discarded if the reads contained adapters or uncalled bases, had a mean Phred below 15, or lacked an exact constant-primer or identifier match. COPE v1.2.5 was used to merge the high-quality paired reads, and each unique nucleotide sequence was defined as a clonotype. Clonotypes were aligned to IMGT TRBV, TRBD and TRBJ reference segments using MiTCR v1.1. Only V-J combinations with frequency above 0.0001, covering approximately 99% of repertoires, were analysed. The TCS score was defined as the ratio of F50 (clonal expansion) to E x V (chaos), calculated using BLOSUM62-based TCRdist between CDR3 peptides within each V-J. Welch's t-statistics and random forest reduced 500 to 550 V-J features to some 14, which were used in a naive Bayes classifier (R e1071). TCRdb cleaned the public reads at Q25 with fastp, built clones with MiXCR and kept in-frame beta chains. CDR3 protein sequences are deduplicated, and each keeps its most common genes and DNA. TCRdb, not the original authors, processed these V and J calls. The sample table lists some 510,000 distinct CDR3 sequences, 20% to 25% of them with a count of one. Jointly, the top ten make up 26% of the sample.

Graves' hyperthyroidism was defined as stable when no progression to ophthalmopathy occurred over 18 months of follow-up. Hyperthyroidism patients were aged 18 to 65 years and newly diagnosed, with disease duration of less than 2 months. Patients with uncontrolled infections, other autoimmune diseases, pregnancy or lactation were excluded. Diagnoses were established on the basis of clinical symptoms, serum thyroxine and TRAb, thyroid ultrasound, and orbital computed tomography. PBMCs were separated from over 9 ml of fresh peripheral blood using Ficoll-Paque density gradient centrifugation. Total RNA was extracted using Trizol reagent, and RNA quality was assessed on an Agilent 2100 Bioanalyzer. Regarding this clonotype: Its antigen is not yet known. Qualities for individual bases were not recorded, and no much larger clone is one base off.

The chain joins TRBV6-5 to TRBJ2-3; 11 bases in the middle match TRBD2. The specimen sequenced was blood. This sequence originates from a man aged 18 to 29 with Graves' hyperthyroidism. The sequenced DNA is TGTGCCAGCAGTTCACTAGCGGGAGCATCAGATACGCAGTATTTT. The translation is CASSSLAGASDTQYF.